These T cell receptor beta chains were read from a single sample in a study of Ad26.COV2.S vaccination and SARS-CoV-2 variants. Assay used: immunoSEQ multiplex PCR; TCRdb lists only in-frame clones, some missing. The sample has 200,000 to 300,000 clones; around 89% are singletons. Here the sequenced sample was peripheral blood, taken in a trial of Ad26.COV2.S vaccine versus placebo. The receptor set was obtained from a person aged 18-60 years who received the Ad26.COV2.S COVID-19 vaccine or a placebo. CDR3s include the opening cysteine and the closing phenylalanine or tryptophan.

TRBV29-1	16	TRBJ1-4	CSVLGPMNLGMEKLFF
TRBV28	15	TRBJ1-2	CASSSPGGGTYGYTF
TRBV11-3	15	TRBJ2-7	CASSPAGTTPYEQYF
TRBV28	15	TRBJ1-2	CASSPLGRGHYGYTF
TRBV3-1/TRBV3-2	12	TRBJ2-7	CASSPVVDEQYF
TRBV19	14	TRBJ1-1	CASSGDRGRTEAFF
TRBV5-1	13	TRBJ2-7	CASSLDQGYEQYF
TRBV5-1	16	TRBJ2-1	CASSVRLAGAGNEQFF
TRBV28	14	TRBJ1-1	CASSQWRENTEAFF
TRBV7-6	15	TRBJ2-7	CASSLGTGGPYEQYF
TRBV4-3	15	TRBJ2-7	CASSQQGQGPYEQYF
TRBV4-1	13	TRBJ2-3	CASSHWTSETQYF
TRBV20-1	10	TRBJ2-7	CSGLGNEQYF
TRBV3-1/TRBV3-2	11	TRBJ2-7	CASSPGTGQYF
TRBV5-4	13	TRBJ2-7	CASSLKGMREQYF
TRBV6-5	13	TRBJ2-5	CASSYGEGETQYF
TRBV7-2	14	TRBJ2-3	CASSPGLGTDTQYF
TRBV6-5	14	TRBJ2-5	CASSYSGVQETQYF
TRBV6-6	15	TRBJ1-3	CASSYSSSSGNTIYF
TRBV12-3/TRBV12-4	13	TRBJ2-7	CASSPTGSYEQYF